This T cell receptor (beta chain) was obtained from a study of T-cell memory formation after mild COVID-19 (dated by TCRdb to 2020 to 2023). With regard to the full study: TCR sequence clusters from the two donors were largely donor specific. T-cell clones expanding and contracting after mild COVID-19 in two donors were tracked by longitudinal TCRalpha and TCRbeta repertoire sequencing. The cohort was made up of two young adult volunteers, one female and one male, who were previously healthy.

Findings and caveats that apply to the study as a whole: Only two mild cases were covered in the study, and larger cohorts including severe cases with pre-infection samples were considered necessary. Contracting CD4+ clones were found mainly in CM and EM memory subsets, while CD8+ clones were enriched in EMRA. Some responding clones were detected in pre-infection memory, suggesting pre-existing cross-reactive memory T cells joined the SARS-CoV-2 response. Clones contracting from day 15 to 85 had balanced CD4/CD8 phenotypes, while a second wave expanding from day 15 to 37 was biased towards CD4+. Whether the second-wave clones peaking on day 37 were SARS-CoV-2 specific was not confirmed.

PBMCs were isolated by Ficoll-Paque density gradient centrifugation. Reads for this sample came from an Illumina NovaSeq 6000. TCRalpha and TCRbeta cDNA libraries were constructed by 5'RACE with constant-segment primers, with sample barcodes and unique molecular identifiers being introduced. Trizol reagent was used to extract RNA from every sample. Amplification of the libraries took two PCR steps, and the second step added a second sample barcode plus Illumina TruSeq adapters. Sequencing of libraries was performed on an Illumina NovaSeq with 2 x 150 bp paired-end reads. Regarding the original processing steps: With migec v1.2.7, reads were demultiplexed and then collapsed into UMI-guided consensus sequences. Using mixcr v2.1.11, UMI consensuses were aligned to TRA and TRB V and J templates and then assembled into clonotypes. A clonotype was counted as expanded or contracted only when both edgeR and NoisET called the clonotype significant, with the noise models trained on biological replicates. For edgeR calls, a false discovery rate-adjusted p below 0.01 and a log2 fold-change threshold of 1 were applied. PCA with hierarchical clustering of max-normalized trajectories of the 1000 most abundant clonotypes was used as exploratory dynamics analysis. The CD4 or CD8 phenotype of responding clones was assigned using the separately sequenced CD4+ and CD8+ repertoires. TCRdb reanalyzed the raw reads on its own, using fastp at Q25 for trimming and MiXCR for clone calling, and kept in-frame beta chains. Rows with one shared CDR3 protein collapse into an entry with the most common genes and DNA. The V and J calls were not made by the authors but by TCRdb's processing. The sample table records under 300,000 distinct CDR3 sequences; approximately 10% of these occur just once. The ten largest clones take up roughly a fifth of the sample.

This clonotype was picked up a small number of times. No cognate antigen has been identified for it. Per-nucleotide qualities are absent, and no much larger clonotype sits a single base away. Taken from the germline V gene, the CDR1 and CDR2 loops are SGHTA and FQGTGA. Including the terminal cysteine and phenylalanine, the CDR3 comprises 16 residues. CDR3 DNA is the only sequence kept; it has 48 bases, read in frame from the first base. A distance of 16 bases separates the germline ends of V and J, which lose 4 bases and 4 bases respectively. Recombination connected TRBV7-3 to TRBJ2-2, with the D gene not clear enough to name. The sequencing sample was made of PBMCs or a T cell subset sorted from them (not recorded which). The receptor's source is a man between 18 and 35 years old who had mild COVID-19 (a few samples of this study predate the infection). The sample titles of this study are shuffled in the database, so cell type and time point are left out; the donor was told from shared clones. The nucleotide sequence is TGTGCCAGCAGCTCGACGGGTGGCAGGTTCACCGGGGAGCTGTTTTTT. The resulting protein is CASSSTGGRFTGELFF.